This TCR beta chain emerged from a study of T-cell reconstitution after alpha-beta-depleted transplantation in children. The sample holds many counts of this clonotype. For TCRbeta, the library was prepared with unique molecular identifiers. TCRdb re-analysed the PCR reads in MiXCR, keeping a single row per CDR3 protein. The sample consists of a few hundred thousand distinct CDR3 sequences, 9.7% of them appearing once. Germline loops: CDR1 MDHEN, CDR2 SYDVKM. J was trimmed by 3 bases and V by 3 bases; bases with no gene match: 12. The CDR3 contains 17 residues. V is TRBV28 and J is TRBJ2-7; 9 bases line up with TRBD1. This TCR was sampled from a human donor who donated a stem cell graft to a child with SCID. The source was PBMCs from the stem cell graft donor, collected from the stem cell graft. The CDR3 bases are TGTGCCAGCAGTTTTCTCGGGACAGGGACCTCCCTCTACGAGCAGTACTTC. Translated: CASSFLGTGTSLYEQYF.